Below, one T cell receptor beta chain is given with its context. Its target is not known. V was clipped by 4 bases and J by 4 bases, with 10 bases between them. This CDR3 comprises 13 residues. Germline-derived CDR1 and CDR2 are MNHEY and SMNVEV (reference sequence). The sequenced target, TCR beta, came from blood CD8+ and CD4+ T cells. TEMRA cells underwent FACS enrichment and CD8+ and CD4+ T cells underwent negative isolation. This sample is drawn from a study of CD8 T cells in Susac syndrome. Regarding the study as a whole: It was acknowledged in the study that the number of individuals who were included in its TCR sequencing and HLA analysis was relatively small.

Reverse transcription of roughly 0.45 to 1 ug RNA was carried out with random hexamers. By means of immunoSEQ multiplex PCR, TCR beta CDR3 spanning 54 Vbeta and 13 Jbeta underwent amplification. In TCRdb, the immunoSEQ multiplex PCR reads were re-called with MiXCR into one record per CDR3 protein. The sample includes roughly 67,000 distinct CDR3 sequences, around 96% seen only once; the top ten take around 0.4%. The chain links TRBV27 to TRBJ1-2; the D is unclear. Sequenced input: CD8+ T cells from PBMCs. The receptor's source is a human donor with multiple sclerosis. The CDR3 nucleotides read TGTGCCAGCAGTTGGGGTCGGGGCTATGGCTACACCTTC. Translation: CASSWGRGYGYTF.